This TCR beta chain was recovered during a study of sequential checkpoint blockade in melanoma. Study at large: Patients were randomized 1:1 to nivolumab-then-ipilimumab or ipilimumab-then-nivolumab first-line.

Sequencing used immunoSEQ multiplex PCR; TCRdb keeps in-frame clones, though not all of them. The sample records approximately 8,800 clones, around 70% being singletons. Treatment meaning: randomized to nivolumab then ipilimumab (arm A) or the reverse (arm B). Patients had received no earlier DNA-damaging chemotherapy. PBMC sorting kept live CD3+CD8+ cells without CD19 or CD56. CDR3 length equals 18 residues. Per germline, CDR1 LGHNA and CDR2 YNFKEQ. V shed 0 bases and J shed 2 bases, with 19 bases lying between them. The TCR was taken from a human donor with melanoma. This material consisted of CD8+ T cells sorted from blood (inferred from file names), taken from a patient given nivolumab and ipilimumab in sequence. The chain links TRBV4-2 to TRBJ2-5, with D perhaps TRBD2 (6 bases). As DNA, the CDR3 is TGTGCCAGCAGCCAAGACGGGGGAGTGGGCCAACCGCAAGAGACCCAGTACTTC. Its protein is CASSQDGGVGQPQETQYF.